These 30 T cell receptor beta chains were all obtained from the same sample, sequenced in a study of blood T cell repertoires in COVID-19. The table came from immunoSEQ multiplex PCR; TCRdb's copy has only in-frame clones and leaves some out. This table has fewer than 350,000 clones, approximately 88% appearing once. Sequencing was done on a sample of peripheral blood. All receptors come from a man in his thirties or forties with COVID-19, enrolled during active disease.

V is TRBV27 and J is TRBJ2-7; the D gene is possibly TRBD1 (5 bases). CDR3 size: 13 residues. The germline V gene has CDR1 MNHEY and CDR2 SMNVEV (reference sequence). Between the trimmed V and J ends, which lost 4 bases and 1 base, there was a span of 8 bases. The CDR3 nucleotides read TGTGCCAGCAGTTACGGACATTCCTACGAGCAGTACTTC. The encoded protein is CASSYGHSYEQYF.

The rearrangement uses TRBV7-2 and TRBJ1-2; tentatively, D is TRBD1 (6 bases). The CDR3 has 14 residues. The V end lost 11 bases, the J end lost 5 bases, and 21 bases lay between the germline ends. Germline CDR1 is SGHTA and CDR2 is FQGNSA. The CDR3 here is CASGWQGPWYGYTF. CDR3 in DNA: TGTGCCTCAGGGTGGCAGGGGCCTTGGTATGGCTACACCTTC.

The chain links TRBV6-2 or TRBV6-3 to TRBJ2-7, with TRBD1 identical over 8 bases. Germline V gene lookup returns CDR1 MNHEY and CDR2 SVGEGT. V shed 4 bases and J 2 bases; nucleotides not matched to a gene: 4. The CDR3 totals 14 residues. CDR3 protein: CASSLGQAAYEQYF. DNA for the CDR3: TGTGCCAGCAGTTTGGGACAGGCCGCCTACGAGCAGTACTTC.

The chain has TRBV4-3 and TRBJ2-5, with 8 positions matching TRBD2. The CDR3 totals 16 residues. With 0 bases clipped from V and 5 bases from J, the junction kept 8 bases outside the gene matches. The germline V gene has CDR1 LGHNA and CDR2 YSLEER. The CDR3: CASSQDRDGGGETQYF. The CDR3 DNA is TGCGCCAGCAGCCAAGATCGGGACGGGGGGGGCGAGACCCAGTACTTC.

The chain employs TRBV7-3 and TRBJ2-6; TRBD1 matches 10 bases. Germline CDR1 SGHTA, CDR2 FQGTGA. With V trimmed by 5 bases and J by 2 bases, 6 bases remained unmatched. This CDR3 is 17 amino acids long. CDR3 sequence reads: CASSATGGATGANVLTF. The CDR3 DNA sequence: TGTGCCAGCAGCGCGACAGGGGGCGCGACTGGGGCCAACGTCCTGACTTTC.

The chain carries TRBV5-4 and TRBJ2-3, with 7 bases lining up with TRBD2. The J segment lost 1 base and the V segment lost 0 bases, leaving 5 bases of the junction unmatched. Per germline, CDR1 SGHNT and CDR2 YYREEE (reference sequence). This CDR3 region has 16 residues. The CDR3 bases are TGTGCCAGCAGCTTGGATGCTAGCGGACGCACAGATACGCAGTATTTT. Translation: CASSLDASGRTDTQYF. Full variable domain (outside the CDR3, taken from reference TRBV5-4 and TRBJ2-3): ETGVTQSPTHLIKTRGQQVTLRCSSQSGHNTVSWYQQALGQGPQFIFQYYREEENGRGNFPPRFSGLQFPNYSSELNVNALELDDSALYLCASSLDASGRTDTQYFGPGTRLTVL.

With respect to this clone: Other DNA sequences in the sample encode the same CDR3. The chain is built from TRBV30 and TRBJ1-6, with D possibly matching TRBD1 (6 bases). Germline values: CDR1 GTSNPN, CDR2 SVGIG (reference sequence). With 1 base removed from V and 4 bases from J, the gap between germline ends came to 11 bases. This CDR3 comprises 15 residues. CDR3 residues: CAWSGRTAYNSPLHF. The CDR3 nucleotides read TGTGCCTGGAGTGGCAGGACAGCATATAATTCACCCCTCCACTTT.

This clone appeared once. This chain uses TRBV24-1 with TRBJ2-6; the D is unclear. The CDR3 spans 15 residues. From germline, CDR1 is KGHDR and CDR2 SFDVKD. V lost 3 bases and J 2 bases, leaving 7 bases between the germline ends. The CDR3 sequence: CATSDPGTGANVLTF. Here the CDR3 DNA reads TGTGCCACCAGTGATCCGGGTACTGGGGCCAACGTCCTGACTTTC.

CDR3 protein: CASSPTGTSGNTIYF. CDR3 nucleotides: TGTGCCAGCAGCCCGACAGGGACCTCTGGAAACACCATATATTTT. V and J are TRBV6-5 and TRBJ1-3, with 7 nucleotides matching TRBD1. Germline V gives CDR1 MNHEY, CDR2 SVGAGI. The ends lost 6 bases at V and 0 bases at J; junction bases unmatched: 5. The CDR3 extends over 15 amino acids.

This clone appeared once. The genes are TRBV7-2 and TRBJ2-2, with 10 bases aligning to TRBD2. This CDR3 is built from 18 residues. Germline loops: CDR1 SGHTA, CDR2 FQGNSA. V lost 2 bases and J lost 6; bases outside the gene matches: 12. This CDR3 reads CASSLFPKRGGLPGELFF. In DNA, the CDR3 is TGTGCCAGCAGCTTATTCCCGAAGCGGGGGGGCCTTCCCGGGGAGCTGTTTTTT.

The chain combines TRBV5-4 with TRBJ1-1, with D perhaps TRBD1 (6 bases). The V end was cut by 2 bases, the J end by 0 bases, with 11 bases between. Germline CDR1 is SGHNT and CDR2 is YYREEE (reference sequence). This CDR3 is 15 amino acids long. The CDR3 spells CASSFPGHLNTEAFF. DNA of the CDR3: TGTGCCAGCAGCTTTCCGGGACATCTGAACACTGAAGCTTTCTTT.

The chain is built from TRBV5-6 and TRBJ1-2; D remains ambiguous. The germline V gene encodes CDR1 SGHDT and CDR2 YYEEEE. Trimming shortened V by 4 bases and J by 3 bases, and 10 bases separated the two germline ends. This CDR3 has 13 amino acids. CDR3 protein: CASSREDHYGYTF. The CDR3 DNA reads TGTGCCAGCAGCAGGGAGGATCACTATGGCTACACCTTC.

Many counts were recorded for this clone. The gene calls are TRBV4-1 and TRBJ1-6, with 9 bases aligning to TRBD1. CDR3 size: 14 residues. CDR1 is MGHRA, CDR2 YSYEKL, per germline. V lost 4 bases to trimming and J lost 5 bases; unmatched junction nucleotides: 0. The CDR3 coding sequence is TGCGCCAGCAGCCGGGACAGGGATAATTCACCCCTCCACTTT. Protein product: CASSRDRDNSPLHF.

The chain carries TRBV6-2 or TRBV6-3 and TRBJ2-1, with D possibly being TRBD1 (5 bases). Trimming removed 0 bases at V and 5 bases at J, with 11 bases between. Germline V gene sequence: CDR1 MNHEY, CDR2 SVGEGT. The CDR3 is 15 residues long. CDR3 region: CASSYSRGANNEQFF. CDR3 DNA sequence: TGTGCCAGCAGTTACTCTAGGGGCGCAAACAATGAGCAGTTCTTC.

The chain combines TRBV6-2 or TRBV6-3 with TRBJ2-1; possible D gene TRBD2, 5 bases. CDR1 is MNHEY, CDR2 SVGEGT, per germline. The CDR3 length is 15 residues. With 2 bases removed from V and 4 bases from J, the gap between germline ends came to 12 bases. CDR3 DNA sequence: TGTGCCAGCAGTTACGGTGGGAGCACGTACAATGAGCAGTTCTTC. Translation: CASSYGGSTYNEQFF.

V gene TRBV7-2 combines with J gene TRBJ2-1; 7 positions match TRBD1. The trim removed 5 bases at V and 13 bases at J, leaving 5 bases unmatched. The CDR3 has 11 amino acids. Germline V gene lookup returns CDR1 SGHTA and CDR2 FQGNSA. DNA of the CDR3: TGTGCCAGCAGCCAAGACAGGGTACAGTTCTTC. This codes for CASSQDRVQFF.

This chain joins TRBV7-2 and TRBJ2-3; 12 positions agree with TRBD2. After removal of 2 bases from V and 4 bases from J, the junction contained 4 bases not matched to a gene. The CDR3 covers 16 residues. Germline-derived CDR1 and CDR2 are SGHTA and FQGNSA. This CDR3 reads CASSLYLAGGPDTQYF. In DNA, the CDR3 is TGTGCCAGCAGCTTATATCTAGCGGGGGGGCCAGATACGCAGTATTTT.

The chain employs TRBV18 and TRBJ1-1, with TRBD1 matching over 7 bases. CDR3 size: 13 residues. After removal of 6 bases from V and 5 bases from J, the junction contained 6 bases not matched to a gene. Germline CDR1 reads KGHSH; CDR2 reads LQKENI. CDR3 protein: CASSEGRGTEAFF. CDR3 nucleotides: TGTGCCAGCTCGGAGGGCAGGGGGACTGAAGCTTTCTTT. The entire variable domain, with the rest obtained from reference TRBV18 and TRBJ1-1, is as follows: NAGVMQNPRHLVRRRGQEARLRCSPMKGHSHVYWYRQLPEEGLKFMVYLQKENIIDESGMPKERFSAEFPKEGPSILRIQQVVRGDSAAYFCASSEGRGTEAFFGQGTRLTVV.

There are a few counts of this clone. The rearrangement links TRBV7-2 to TRBJ1-4, with D unresolved. V lost 1 base and J 5 bases, leaving 8 bases between the germline ends. The CDR3 totals 14 residues. Germline CDR1 and CDR2: SGHTA and FQGNSA. CDR3 residues: CASSLGARNEKLFF. The DNA of the CDR3 is TGTGCCAGCAGCTTAGGGGCCCGAAATGAAAAACTGTTTTTT.

This clone appeared a single time. The chain uses TRBV5-4 and TRBJ2-1; maybe TRBD1 (6 bases). CDR3 length equals 15 residues. V was pared by 4 bases and J by 4 bases, with 15 bases between. Germline V lookup: CDR1 SGHNT, CDR2 YYREEE (reference sequence). CDR3 nucleotides: TGTGCCAGCAGCGGCGGACAGAATATGTACAATGAGCAGTTCTTC. It translates to CASSGGQNMYNEQFF.

This chain uses TRBV11-1 with TRBJ2-5, with 9 bases that match TRBD2. Germline loops: CDR1 SGHAT, CDR2 FQDESV (reference sequence). The V and J ends lost 3 bases and 5 bases, in that order; junction bases with no gene match: 10. The CDR3 length is 16 residues. The chain's CDR3 is CASSLAGLATRETQYF. The CDR3 DNA follows: TGTGCCAGCAGCTTGGCGGGACTAGCCACCCGTGAGACCCAGTACTTC.

The chain is built from TRBV15 and TRBJ1-1, with D hard to call. Germline V gene data show CDR1 as LNHNV and CDR2 as YYDKDF (reference sequence). There are 12 residues in the CDR3. V was trimmed by 7 bases and J by 4 bases, leaving 10 bases between them. The CDR3 region has the DNA TGTGCCACCAAGGGCGCGGGCACTGAAGCTTTCTTT. Translated, it gives CATKGAGTEAFF.

This chain connects TRBV5-1 to TRBJ2-7; 9 bases align to TRBD2. Germline lookup yields CDR1 SGHRS and CDR2 YFSETQ. V shed 4 bases and J 0 bases; nucleotides not matched to a gene: 5. This CDR3 is 15 amino acids long. The DNA for the CDR3 is TGCGCCAGCAGCCTGGATAGCGGGAGCTCCTACGAGCAGTACTTC. This sequence encodes CASSLDSGSSYEQYF.

The chain has TRBV6-6 and TRBJ2-3, with a possible D match to TRBD2 (5 bases). Germline loops: CDR1 MNHNY, CDR2 SVGAGI (reference sequence). Trimming pared 6 bases from V and 1 base from J, leaving 11 bases between. This CDR3 contains 14 residues. The CDR3 region has the DNA TGTGCCAGCAGCTGGGGAGCGGGCACAGATACGCAGTATTTT. Translated: CASSWGAGTDTQYF.

The chain has TRBV5-8 and TRBJ2-5, with a tentative D call TRBD2 (5 bases). V gave up 4 bases and J gave up 6 bases, with 10 bases separating them. CDR1 SGHTS and CDR2 YDEGEE come from the germline V gene. This CDR3 region has 12 residues. The CDR3, as DNA: TGTGCCAGCAGCCGCTCGGGAAAGACCCAGTACTTC. Its protein is CASSRSGKTQYF.

This chain links TRBV11-1 with TRBJ2-5, with 10 bases lining up with TRBD1. This CDR3 has 15 amino acids. V gave up 5 bases and J gave up 5 bases; unmatched junction bases: 8. Germline lookup yields CDR1 SGHAT and CDR2 FQDESV (reference sequence). CDR3 sequence: CASSPLGTGDETQYF. The CDR3 DNA reads as TGTGCCAGCAGCCCTTTGGGGACAGGGGACGAGACCCAGTACTTC.

This sequence joins TRBV15 and TRBJ2-7, with 8 bases matching TRBD1. The CDR3 contains 18 residues. CDR1 and CDR2 (germline): LNHNV, YYDKDF (reference sequence). Trimming took 1 base from V and 0 from J; bases not matched to a gene: 11. CDR3 residues: CATSRVRGQGAPSYEQYF. The CDR3 nucleotides read TGTGCCACCAGCAGAGTTAGAGGGCAGGGGGCCCCCTCCTACGAGCAGTACTTC.

The chain has TRBV2 and TRBJ2-2; D may be TRBD2 (5 bases). The germline V and J ends were trimmed by 7 bases and 1 base, with 10 bases remaining between them. CDR1 and CDR2 (germline): SNHLY, FYNNEI. The CDR3 consists of 14 residues. CDR3: CASKDWWNTGELFF. The CDR3, as DNA: TGTGCCAGCAAGGACTGGTGGAACACCGGGGAGCTGTTTTTT.

The chain joins TRBV10-3 to TRBJ1-2; D unresolved. Germline lookup yields CDR1 ENHRY and CDR2 SYGVKD. V shed 3 bases and J shed 4 bases, with 15 bases lying between them. The CDR3 spans 15 residues. CDR3 sequence reads: CAISDATSSSYGYTF. CDR3 nucleotide sequence: TGTGCCATCAGTGACGCAACATCCTCTTCCTATGGCTACACCTTC.

V is TRBV27 and J is TRBJ1-1; D gene uncertain. CDR1 is MNHEY and CDR2 is SMNVEV in the germline V gene (reference sequence). V was pared by 5 bases and J by 1 base, with 11 bases between. This CDR3 has 14 residues. The CDR3 coding sequence is TGTGCCAGCAGTCCCTACCGACAGAACACTGAAGCTTTCTTT. The encoded protein is CASSPYRQNTEAFF.